The present entry profiles one T cell receptor (beta chain) with its context. This sample was included in a study of blood T cell repertoires in COVID-19. The overall study: Collection of acute and convalescent COVID-19 samples took place in the United States, Italy and Spain.

This CDR3 comprises 14 residues. Germline assignment: CDR1 SGHNT and CDR2 YYREEE (reference sequence). Trimming stripped 1 base from V and 2 bases from J, with 7 bases between. Sequencing was performed with immunoSEQ multiplex PCR; in TCRdb, only in-frame clones are kept and a portion is missing. The sample has some 94,000 clones; around 85% are singletons. The rearrangement joins TRBV5-4 to TRBJ1-3; D remains ambiguous. The sequence was obtained from a woman aged 60-75 years with COVID-19, enrolled during active disease. The material sequenced was peripheral blood. CDR3 protein: CASSLRRPGNTIYF. In DNA, the CDR3 is TGTGCCAGCAGCTTGCGGCGGCCTGGAAACACCATATATTTT. Variable domain in full (rest from reference TRBV5-4 and TRBJ1-3): ETGVTQSPTHLIKTRGQQVTLRCSSQSGHNTVSWYQQALGQGPQFIFQYYREEENGRGNFPPRFSGLQFPNYSSELNVNALELDDSALYLCASSLRRPGNTIYFGEGSWLTVV.